Listed here are 25 T cell receptor beta chains from one sample, sequenced in a study of blood T cell repertoires in COVID-19. The data were produced by immunoSEQ multiplex PCR, yet TCRdb's version contains in-frame clones alone and is incomplete. The sample records fewer than 60,000 clones, around 80% being singletons. Source material: peripheral blood. The receptors derive from a man in his sixties or seventies with acute or convalescent COVID-19.

The rearrangement uses TRBV6-5 and TRBJ2-7; D perhaps matches TRBD2 (7 bases). The CDR3 is made up of 15 amino acids. The germline CDR1 and CDR2 sequences are MNHEY and SVGAGI. V lost 8 bases and J lost 3, with 20 bases in between. The CDR3 is CASSRPGGQGYEQYF. For the CDR3, the DNA is TGTGCCAGCTCTCGACCGGGGGGACAAGGCTACGAGCAGTACTTC.

The V gene is TRBV2, the J gene TRBJ1-2, with a weak D call TRBD1 (5 bases). CDR1 and CDR2 (germline): SNHLY, FYNNEI. V was shortened by 2 bases and J by 3 bases, with 13 bases between the two germline ends. This CDR3 has 15 amino acids. CDR3 in amino acids: CASSESGRGDYGYTF. The CDR3 nucleotides are TGTGCCAGCAGTGAATCGGGGAGGGGCGACTATGGCTACACCTTC.

The chain carries TRBV19 and TRBJ2-5; the match to TRBD1 covers 9 bases. Germline V gene sequence: CDR1 LNHDA, CDR2 SQIVND (reference sequence). Trimming cost V 5 bases and J 5 bases; bases outside gene matches: 6. The CDR3 loop spans 14 amino acids. This chain's CDR3 is CASSWTGEVETQYF. The CDR3 DNA follows: TGTGCCAGTAGTTGGACAGGGGAGGTGGAGACCCAGTACTTC.

The chain combines TRBV30 with TRBJ1-2; 11 nucleotides align to TRBD1. CDR1 is GTSNPN and CDR2 is SVGIG in the germline V gene (reference sequence). Trimming cost V 2 bases and J 3 bases; bases outside gene matches: 2. This CDR3 contains 14 residues. The CDR3 DNA is TGTGCCTGGAGTCCGGGACAGGGGGACTATGGCTACACCTTC. Its protein is CAWSPGQGDYGYTF.

This clone turned up a few times. V gene TRBV12-3 or TRBV12-4 combines with J gene TRBJ2-3, with D unresolved. This CDR3 has 13 amino acids. V was cut by 3 bases and J by 5 bases, with 9 bases left in between. The DNA for the CDR3 is TGTGCCAGCAGTTTCTCGAGGCGAGATACGCAGTATTTT. This gives the protein CASSFSRRDTQYF.

This chain uses TRBV9 with TRBJ1-2, with 10 bases fitting TRBD1. Germline V gene lookup returns CDR1 SGDLS and CDR2 YYNGEE. V shed 0 bases and J 7 bases; nucleotides not matched to a gene: 24. The CDR3 runs 21 residues. The CDR3 bases are TGTGCCAGCAGCGTAGTCCCCCCCTCAGACAGGGGGCTATTAGGGATCGGTGGCTACACCTTC. This gives the protein CASSVVPPSDRGLLGIGGYTF.

The chain couples TRBV19 to TRBJ2-3, with D perhaps TRBD1 (6 bases). Germline CDR1 LNHDA, CDR2 SQIVND (reference sequence). Trimming removed 9 bases from V and 0 bases from J, with 10 bases in between. This CDR3 has 13 amino acids. This CDR3 is CASGQTSTDTQYF. CDR3 DNA sequence: TGTGCCAGCGGACAGACTAGCACAGATACGCAGTATTTT.

The J gene is TRBJ2-1, the V gene TRBV14; TRBD2 matches 8 bases. V shed 1 base and J 8 bases; nucleotides not matched to a gene: 10. The CDR3 runs 16 residues. Germline V gives CDR1 SGHDN, CDR2 FVKESK. CDR3 sequence: CASSQVKREYRDEQFF. As DNA, the CDR3 is TGTGCCAGCAGCCAAGTCAAGCGGGAGTACCGGGATGAGCAGTTCTTC.

V and J are TRBV6-4 and TRBJ1-1, with 7 bases identical to TRBD1. This CDR3 spans 13 amino acids. From germline, CDR1 is MRHNA and CDR2 SNTAGT. V dropped 0 bases and J dropped 10; count of bases not matched to a gene: 5. The CDR3 protein is CASSDSRQGVAFF. In DNA form, the CDR3 reads TGTGCCAGCAGTGACTCTAGACAGGGAGTAGCTTTCTTT.

This rearrangement joins TRBV30 to TRBJ1-2; 7 nucleotides line up with TRBD1. The V gene end was trimmed by 6 bases and the J gene end by 4 bases; junction bases not matched to a gene: 2. In germline, CDR1 is GTSNPN, CDR2 SVGIG (reference sequence). The CDR3 length is 11 residues. CDR3: CACQGGYGYTF. The CDR3, as DNA: TGTGCCTGTCAGGGGGGCTATGGCTACACCTTC.

The chain carries TRBV7-2 and TRBJ2-1; 8 bases line up with TRBD1. The germline V gene has CDR1 SGHTA and CDR2 FQGNSA. V shed 6 bases, J shed 7 bases, and the junction held 2 bases outside the gene matches. The CDR3 spans 12 residues. The CDR3: CASRRTGNEQFF. The CDR3 DNA reads as TGTGCCAGCAGACGGACAGGGAATGAGCAGTTCTTC.

This clone has just a few counts. The V gene is TRBV19, the J gene TRBJ1-5; D remains unclear. This CDR3 region has 16 residues. Germline V lookup: CDR1 LNHDA, CDR2 SQIVND (reference sequence). V dropped 0 bases and J dropped 5 bases, with 14 bases sitting between them. CDR3 amino acids: CASSIEGSRAYQPQHF. The CDR3 DNA reads TGTGCCAGTAGTATAGAGGGCAGCCGAGCTTATCAGCCCCAGCATTTT.

This clone was detected only once. V and J are TRBV30 and TRBJ1-1; 7 bases match TRBD1. V shed 5 bases and J 1 base; nucleotides not matched to a gene: 4. The V gene's germline CDR1 is GTSNPN and CDR2 SVGIG (reference sequence). The CDR3 runs to 13 residues. The CDR3: CAWEGQTNTEAFF. CDR3 nucleotides: TGTGCCTGGGAGGGACAGACGAACACTGAAGCTTTCTTT.

The chain links TRBV11-3 to TRBJ1-2, with 7 nucleotides matching TRBD1. The CDR3 extends over 15 amino acids. CDR1 is SGHNT, CDR2 YENEEA, per germline. Losses at the gene ends were 4 bases for V and 7 bases for J; bases not matched to a gene: 12. The CDR3 region is CASSSNEGAIGGYTF. Written as DNA, the CDR3 is TGTGCCAGCAGCTCCAACGAGGGGGCTATTGGTGGCTACACCTTC. Full variable domain (outside the CDR3, taken from reference TRBV11-3 and TRBJ1-2): EAGVVQSPRYKIIEKKQPVAFWCNPISGHNTLYWYLQNLGQGPELLIRYENEEAVDDSQLPKDRFSAERLKGVDSTLKIQPAELGDSAVYLCASSSNEGAIGGYTFGSGTRLTVV.

The rearrangement uses TRBV5-1 and TRBJ1-6, with 8 bases aligning to TRBD1. V shed 4 bases and J 10 bases; nucleotides not matched to a gene: 7. The CDR3 has 14 residues. From germline, CDR1 is SGHRS and CDR2 YFSETQ. CDR3 region: CASSITGGDSPLHF. The CDR3 DNA follows: TGCGCCAGCAGCATTACAGGGGGAGACTCACCCCTCCACTTT.

By its share, this clone is medium-sized. The rearrangement uses TRBV11-3 and TRBJ2-7; the D is unclear. CDR3 size: 14 residues. V lost 4 bases and J lost 1, with 11 bases in between. The V gene's germline CDR1 is SGHNT and CDR2 YENEEA. The DNA for the CDR3 is TGTGCCAGCAGCTCCCAGACACAATCCTACGAGCAGTACTTC. This translates into CASSSQTQSYEQYF. Based on the CDR3 plus reference TRBV11-3 and TRBJ2-7, the full variable domain is EAGVVQSPRYKIIEKKQPVAFWCNPISGHNTLYWYLQNLGQGPELLIRYENEEAVDDSQLPKDRFSAERLKGVDSTLKIQPAELGDSAVYLCASSSQTQSYEQYFGPGTRLTVT.

This clone was counted between two and nine times. The CDR3 nucleotides are TGTGCCAGCAGCTCGCAAGGGGCGATGATCTACGAGCAGTACTTC. It yields the protein CASSSQGAMIYEQYF. The chain couples TRBV5-5 to TRBJ2-7, with D possibly matching TRBD1 (5 bases). From germline, CDR1 is SGHKS and CDR2 YYEKEE (reference sequence). Trimming removed 3 bases at V and 3 bases at J, with 16 bases between. This CDR3 region has 15 residues.

The chain employs TRBV30 and TRBJ2-3; 13 bases map to TRBD2. CDR1 and CDR2 (germline): GTSNPN, SVGIG (reference sequence). V lost 5 bases, J lost 1 base, and 6 bases stayed unmatched. The CDR3 has 16 amino acids. In DNA, the CDR3 is TGTGCCTGGGGTCGGGGGACTAGCGGGGGCACAGATACGCAGTATTTT. Its translation: CAWGRGTSGGTDTQYF.

The gene calls are TRBV5-8 and TRBJ1-5, with D possibly TRBD1 on 6 matching bases. The CDR3 runs to 15 residues. The V gene's germline CDR1 is SGHTS and CDR2 YDEGEE. V was clipped by 7 bases and J by 6 bases, with 20 bases between them. CDR3 in DNA: TGTGCCAGCGTCCCGGGGGGGCAAGGGAGTCAGCCCCAGCATTTT. As protein: CASVPGGQGSQPQHF.

This clone was seen only a few times. V gene TRBV18 combines with J gene TRBJ2-7; the match to TRBD1 covers 8 bases. The CDR3 covers 18 residues. Germline lookup yields CDR1 KGHSH and CDR2 LQKENI. The V and J ends lost 0 bases and 0 bases, in that order; junction bases with no gene match: 10. The CDR3 sequence is CASSPPSTGATSSYEQYF. The CDR3, as DNA: TGTGCCAGCTCACCACCGTCGACAGGGGCCACGAGCTCCTACGAGCAGTACTTC. Full variable domain (remainder filled in from reference TRBV18 and TRBJ2-7): NAGVMQNPRHLVRRRGQEARLRCSPMKGHSHVYWYRQLPEEGLKFMVYLQKENIIDESGMPKERFSAEFPKEGPSILRIQQVVRGDSAAYFCASSPPSTGATSSYEQYFGPGTRLTVT.

V gene TRBV4-1 combines with J gene TRBJ2-1, with D hard to call. V was trimmed by 4 bases and J by 1 base, leaving 17 bases between them. The CDR3 spans 17 residues. Germline V lookup: CDR1 MGHRA, CDR2 YSYEKL. The CDR3 here is CASSRLLGSGSYNEQFF. The CDR3 coding sequence is TGCGCCAGCAGCCGGCTCCTTGGGTCAGGATCCTACAATGAGCAGTTCTTC.

This rearrangement joins TRBV3-1 (or the pseudogene TRBV3-2) to TRBJ2-3, with 11 positions matching TRBD2. Unmatched junction bases numbered 12, after V lost 2 bases and J lost 5 bases. Germline-derived CDR1 and CDR2 are LGHDT and YNNKEL (reference sequence). The CDR3 has 18 residues. The CDR3 region is CASSQPIRLAGRKDTQYF. The DNA for the CDR3 is TGTGCCAGCAGCCAACCTATAAGACTAGCGGGGAGGAAAGATACGCAGTATTTT.

CDR3 region: CASTPGTLPYEQYF. CDR3 sequence (DNA): TGTGCCAGCACCCCGGGGACACTTCCCTACGAGCAGTACTTC. The chain employs TRBV6-2 or TRBV6-3 and TRBJ2-7; possibly TRBD1 for D (6 bases). V gave up 7 bases and J gave up 2 bases, with 15 bases separating them. The CDR3 consists of 14 residues. Germline V gene sequence: CDR1 MNHEY, CDR2 SVGEGT.

The gene calls are TRBV19 and TRBJ2-1, with 7 nucleotides matching TRBD1. Germline trimming cut 3 bases from V and 6 bases from J; bases unmatched to any gene: 8. Germline V gives CDR1 LNHDA, CDR2 SQIVND (reference sequence). The CDR3 sequence is 15 residues long. CDR3 amino acids: CASSISGQHFNEQFF. The CDR3 region has the DNA TGTGCCAGTAGTATCTCGGGACAGCACTTCAATGAGCAGTTCTTC. The full variable domain, its missing parts supplied by reference TRBV19 and TRBJ2-1, is DGGITQSPKYLFRKEGQNVTLSCEQNLNHDAMYWYRQDPGQGLRLIYYSQIVNDFQKGDIAEGYSVSREKKESFPLTVTSAQKNPTAFYLCASSISGQHFNEQFFGPGTRLTVL.

The chain employs TRBV12-3 or TRBV12-4 and TRBJ1-6; D remains ambiguous. V was shortened by 5 bases and J by 10 bases, with 12 bases between the two germline ends. The CDR3 covers 13 residues. Here the CDR3 DNA reads TGTGCCAGCAGTCCACGGGTGCCGTCACCCCTCCACTTT. Encoded protein: CASSPRVPSPLHF.